Listed below are T cell receptor beta chains from one sample, sequenced in a study of blood T cell repertoires in COVID-19. Here immunoSEQ multiplex PCR was the method, and the copy in TCRdb shows in-frame clones only, minus some. The sample contains about 170,000 clones, 70% to 90% of which appear only once. Sequenced: peripheral blood. All receptors come from a man aged 35-49 years who had recovered from COVID-19. CDR3s include the opening cysteine and the closing phenylalanine or tryptophan. Fields, in order: J gene, V gene, D gene, CDR3 DNA, CDR3 protein. A D gene is named only where the DNA matches it firmly.

TRBJ1-6 | TRBV7-3 | TRBD1 | TGTGCCAGCAGCGTCGGGACAGATAATTCACCCCTCCACTTT | CASSVGTDNSPLHF
TRBJ1-2 | TRBV29-1 | TRBD1 | TGCAGCGTTGGGGACAGCTATGGCTACACCTTC | CSVGDSYGYTF
TRBJ2-1 | TRBV30 | TRBD2 | TGTGCCTGGAGGGACGCTAGCGGGAGAGTCAGGAATGAGCAGTTCTTC | CAWRDASGRVRNEQFF
TRBJ2-5 | TRBV7-2 | - | TGTGCCAGCAGCTCACTGGGGACACTAGTCGGGGAGACCCAGTACTTC | CASSSLGTLVGETQYF
TRBJ1-3 | TRBV30 | - | TGTGCCTGGAGTCCGGGGGGGGGAAACACCATATATTTT | CAWSPGGGNTIYF
TRBJ1-5 | TRBV18 | TRBD1 | TGTGCCAGCTCACCACCTGGACAGGGATTGAATCAGCCCCAGCATTTT | CASSPPGQGLNQPQHF
TRBJ2-1 | TRBV6-5 | - | TGTGCCAGCAGTTACTTCCCGGACAGATCGTGGAATGAGCAGTTCTTC | CASSYFPDRSWNEQFF
TRBJ1-1 | TRBV30 | - | TGTGCCTGGAATTCGCGTATGAACACTGAAGCTTTCTTT | CAWNSRMNTEAFF
TRBJ2-3 | TRBV15 | - | TGTGCCACCAGCAGGACCCTTGGGGTAGGAGGTGGGGTGGATACGCAGTATTTT | CATSRTLGVGGGVDTQYF
TRBJ1-1 | TRBV10-3 | - | TGTGCCATCAGTGAGTTTAGACAGAGGATGAACACTGAAGCTTTCTTT | CAISEFRQRMNTEAFF
TRBJ2-5 | TRBV7-9 | TRBD1 | TGTGCCAGCAGCTATTGGACAGGGACGGAGACCCAGTACTTC | CASSYWTGTETQYF
TRBJ1-2 | TRBV6-6 | TRBD1 | TGTGCCAGCATTAAAGCAGGGGGGCATGGCTACACCTTC | CASIKAGGHGYTF
TRBJ1-4 | TRBV27 | TRBD1 | TGTGCCAGCAGTCCCCAGGGACAGGGCGCAACTAATGAAAAACTGTTTTTT | CASSPQGQGATNEKLFF
TRBJ2-1 | TRBV24-1 | - | TGTGCCACCTCCGGGGGTAAGTCCTACAATGAGCAGTTCTTC | CATSGGKSYNEQFF